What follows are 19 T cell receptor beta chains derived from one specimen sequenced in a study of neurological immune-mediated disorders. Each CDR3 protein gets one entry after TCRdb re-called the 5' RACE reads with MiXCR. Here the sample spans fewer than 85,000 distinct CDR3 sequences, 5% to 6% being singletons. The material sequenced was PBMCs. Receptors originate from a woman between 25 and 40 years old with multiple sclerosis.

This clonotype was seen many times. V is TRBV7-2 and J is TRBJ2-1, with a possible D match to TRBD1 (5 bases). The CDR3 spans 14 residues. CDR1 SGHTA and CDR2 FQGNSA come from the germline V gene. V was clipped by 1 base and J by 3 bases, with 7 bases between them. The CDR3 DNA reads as TGTGCCAGCAGCTTAGGACAGTACTACAATGAGCAGTTCTTC. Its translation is CASSLGQYYNEQFF.

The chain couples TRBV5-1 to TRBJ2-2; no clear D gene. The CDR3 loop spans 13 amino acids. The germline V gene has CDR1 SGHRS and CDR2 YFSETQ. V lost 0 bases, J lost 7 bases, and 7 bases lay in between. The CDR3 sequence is CASSLARNGELFF. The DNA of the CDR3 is TGCGCCAGCAGCTTGGCCAGGAACGGGGAGCTGTTTTTT.

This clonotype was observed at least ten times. The CDR3, as DNA: TGCGCCAGCAGCCTCGGACAGGGAGATCAGCCCCAGCATTTT. This codes for CASSLGQGDQPQHF. The rearrangement uses TRBV5-1 and TRBJ1-5; 8 bases are a match to TRBD1. Trimming removed 4 bases from V and 5 bases from J; junction bases left unmatched: 5. CDR3 length: 14 amino acids. Germline V gene data show CDR1 as SGHRS and CDR2 as YFSETQ.

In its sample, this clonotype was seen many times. The DNA of the CDR3 is TGCAGTGCTAGAGACCCTAGCGGGAGCTCCTACAATGAGCAGTTCTTC. Its protein is CSARDPSGSSYNEQFF. The chain couples TRBV20-1 to TRBJ2-1, with 10 bases lining up with TRBD2. The CDR3 totals 16 residues. J gave up 0 bases and V 0 bases, and 2 bases lay outside the gene matches. Germline V gene data show CDR1 as DFQATT and CDR2 as SNEGSKA (reference sequence).

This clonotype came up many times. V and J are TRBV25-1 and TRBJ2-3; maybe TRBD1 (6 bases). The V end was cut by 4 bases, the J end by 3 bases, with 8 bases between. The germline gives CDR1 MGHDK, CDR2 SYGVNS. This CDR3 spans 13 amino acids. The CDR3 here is CASSAQGTDTQYF. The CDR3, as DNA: TGTGCCAGCAGTGCACAGGGTACAGATACGCAGTATTTT.

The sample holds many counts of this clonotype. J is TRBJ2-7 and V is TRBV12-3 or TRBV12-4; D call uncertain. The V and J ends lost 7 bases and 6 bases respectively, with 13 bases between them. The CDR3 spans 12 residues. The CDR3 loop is CASKLSSCEQYV. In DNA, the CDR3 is TGTGCCAGCAAACTGAGTAGTTGCGAGCAGTACGTC.

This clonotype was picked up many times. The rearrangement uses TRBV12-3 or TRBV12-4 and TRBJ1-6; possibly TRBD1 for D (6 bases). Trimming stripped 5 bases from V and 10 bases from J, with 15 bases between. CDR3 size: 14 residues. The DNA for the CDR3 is TGTGCCAGCAGTCTCACAGGGAGGGAGTCACCCCTCCACTTT. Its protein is CASSLTGRESPLHF.

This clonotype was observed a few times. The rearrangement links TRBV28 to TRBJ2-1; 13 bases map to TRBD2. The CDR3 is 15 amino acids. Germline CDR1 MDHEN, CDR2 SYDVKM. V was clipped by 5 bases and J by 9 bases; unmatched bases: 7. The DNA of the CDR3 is TGTGCCAGCAGTCCCTCCGGACTAGCGGGAGTTGAGCAGTTCTTC. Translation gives CASSPSGLAGVEQFF.

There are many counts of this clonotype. CDR3 nucleotides: TGCAGTGCTTCCCGGACTAGCGGTGAGGATGAGCAGTTCTTC. It specifies CSASRTSGEDEQFF. This rearrangement joins TRBV20-1 to TRBJ2-1, with 10 bases identical to TRBD2. J lost 8 bases, V lost 5 bases, and 9 bases had no gene match. The CDR3 covers 14 residues. Germline V CDR1 and CDR2: DFQATT, SNEGSKA (reference sequence).

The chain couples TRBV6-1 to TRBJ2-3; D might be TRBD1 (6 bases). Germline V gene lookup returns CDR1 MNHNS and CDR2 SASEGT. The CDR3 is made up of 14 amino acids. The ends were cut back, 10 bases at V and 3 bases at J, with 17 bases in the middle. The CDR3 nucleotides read TGTGCCATCTTCAGCAGGGGCGAGACAGATACGCAGTATTTT. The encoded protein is CAIFSRGETDTQYF.

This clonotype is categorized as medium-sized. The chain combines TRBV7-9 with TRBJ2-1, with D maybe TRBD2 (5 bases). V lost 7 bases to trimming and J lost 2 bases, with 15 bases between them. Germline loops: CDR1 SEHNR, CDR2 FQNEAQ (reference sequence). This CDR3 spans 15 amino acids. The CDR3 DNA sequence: TGTGCCAGCATCCCCCTCAGCGGAACCTACAATGAGCAGTTCTTC. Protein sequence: CASIPLSGTYNEQFF.

The CDR3 region is CASSLGAGGIWMAYEQYF. DNA of the CDR3: TGTGCCAGCAGTTTAGGGGCAGGGGGTATTTGGATGGCCTACGAGCAGTACTTC. V gene TRBV28 combines with J gene TRBJ2-7; TRBD1 aligns across 7 bases. The ends lost 2 bases at V and 2 bases at J; junction bases unmatched: 15. The CDR3 is made up of 18 amino acids. Germline assignment: CDR1 MDHEN and CDR2 SYDVKM. The full variable domain, completed using reference TRBV28 and TRBJ2-7, is DVKVTQSSRYLVKRTGEKVFLECVQDMDHENMFWYRQDPGLGLRLIYFSYDVKMKEKGDIPEGYSVSREKKERFSLILESASTNQTSMYLCASSLGAGGIWMAYEQYFGPGTRLTVT.

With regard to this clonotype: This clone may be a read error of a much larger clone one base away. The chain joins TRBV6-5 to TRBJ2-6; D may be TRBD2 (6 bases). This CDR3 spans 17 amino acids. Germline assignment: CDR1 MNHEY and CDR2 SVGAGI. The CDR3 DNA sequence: TGTGCCAGCAGATATGCCTGGCGGGGAGCTGGGGCCAAAGTCCTGACTTTC. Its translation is CASRYAWRGAGAKVLTF.

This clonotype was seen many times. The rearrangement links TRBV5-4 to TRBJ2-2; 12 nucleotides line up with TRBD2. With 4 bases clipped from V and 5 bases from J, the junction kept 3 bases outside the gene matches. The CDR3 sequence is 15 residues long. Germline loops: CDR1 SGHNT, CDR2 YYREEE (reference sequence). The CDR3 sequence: CASSSGLAGTGELFF. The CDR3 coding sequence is TGTGCCAGCAGCAGCGGACTAGCGGGGACCGGGGAGCTGTTTTTT.

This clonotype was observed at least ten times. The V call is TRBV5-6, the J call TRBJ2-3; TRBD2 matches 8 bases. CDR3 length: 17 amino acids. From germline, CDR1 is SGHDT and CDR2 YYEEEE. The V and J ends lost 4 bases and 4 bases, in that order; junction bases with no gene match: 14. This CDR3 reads CASSHLRAGVAADTQYF. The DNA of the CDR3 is TGTGCCAGCAGCCACCTCAGAGCGGGAGTGGCCGCAGATACGCAGTATTTT.

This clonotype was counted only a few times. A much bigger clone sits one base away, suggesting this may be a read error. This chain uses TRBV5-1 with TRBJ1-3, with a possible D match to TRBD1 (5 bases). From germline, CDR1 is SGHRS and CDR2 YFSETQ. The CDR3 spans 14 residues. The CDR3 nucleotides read TGCGCCAGCAGCCGGGACGGACCGGGAAAAACCATATATTTT. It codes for CASSRDGPGKTIYF.

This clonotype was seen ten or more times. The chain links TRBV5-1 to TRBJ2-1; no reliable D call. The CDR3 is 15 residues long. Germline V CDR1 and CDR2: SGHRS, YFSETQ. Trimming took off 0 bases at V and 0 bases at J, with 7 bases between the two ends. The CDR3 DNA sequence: TGCGCCAGCAGCTTGGACTCCCCCTCCTACAATGAGCAGTTCTTC. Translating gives CASSLDSPSYNEQFF.

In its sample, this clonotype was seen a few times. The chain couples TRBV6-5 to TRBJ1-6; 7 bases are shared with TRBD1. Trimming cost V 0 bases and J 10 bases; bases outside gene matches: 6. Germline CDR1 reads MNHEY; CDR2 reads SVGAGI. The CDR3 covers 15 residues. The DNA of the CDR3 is TGTGCCAGCAGTTACTCGGACAGGTTAGGCTCACCCCTCCACTTT. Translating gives CASSYSDRLGSPLHF.

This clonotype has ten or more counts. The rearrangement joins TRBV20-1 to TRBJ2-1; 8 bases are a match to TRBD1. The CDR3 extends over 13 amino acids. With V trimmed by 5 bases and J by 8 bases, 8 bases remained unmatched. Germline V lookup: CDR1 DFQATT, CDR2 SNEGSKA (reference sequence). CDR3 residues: CSALPQGAYEQFF. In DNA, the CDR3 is TGCAGTGCTCTACCCCAGGGGGCATATGAGCAGTTCTTC.